These 20 T cell receptor beta chains came from one sample sequenced in a study of T-cell memory formation after mild COVID-19. TCRdb reanalysed the 5' RACE reads using MiXCR and keeps one entry per CDR3 protein. The sample lists fewer than 500,000 distinct CDR3 sequences, around a quarter occurring once. The sequencing sample was made of PBMCs or a T cell subset sorted from them (not recorded which). The origin of the receptors is an adult woman who had mild COVID-19 (a few samples of this study predate the infection). Cell type and time point are not known.

This clonotype was detected ten times or more. The V call is TRBV4-2, the J call TRBJ2-7; either TRBD1 or TRBD2 may fit D (5 bases each). The germline V gene encodes CDR1 LGHNA and CDR2 YNFKEQ. The CDR3 is 15 residues long. Between the trimmed V and J ends, which lost 2 bases and 1 base, there was a span of 12 bases. This CDR3 is CASSQPTGPSYEQYF. CDR3 in DNA: TGTGCCAGCAGCCAACCTACGGGGCCATCCTACGAGCAGTACTTC.

This rearrangement joins TRBV12-3 or TRBV12-4 to TRBJ1-6, with 7 bases aligning to TRBD1. The CDR3 loop spans 14 amino acids. V lost 6 bases to trimming and J lost 6 bases; unmatched junction nucleotides: 5. The CDR3: CASRPTGVNSPLHF. CDR3 nucleotide sequence: TGTGCCAGCAGACCTACAGGGGTTAATTCACCCCTCCACTTT.

The chain carries TRBV5-1 and TRBJ2-1; 15 nucleotides agree with TRBD2. Germline CDR1 is SGHRS and CDR2 is YFSETQ. The CDR3 has 17 amino acids. The junction had 6 bases not matched to a gene; V was cut back by 3 bases and J by 5 bases. The CDR3 region has the DNA TGCGCCAGCAGCTCCGGGACTAGCGGGGGGTACGACAATGAGCAGTTCTTC. Amino acids: CASSSGTSGGYDNEQFF.

As to this clonotype: At one end, the junction sequence differs from germline, possibly due to a read error. The V and J genes are TRBV12-3 or TRBV12-4 and TRBJ2-4; 9 bases agree with TRBD2. CDR3 length equals 16 residues. For the CDR3, the DNA is TGTGCCAGCAGTTTGGGTGGCGGGAGGGCCACAAACATTCAGTACTTC. Translated: CASSLGGGRATNIQYF.

The chain employs TRBV6-5 and TRBJ2-1; no clear D gene. V was clipped by 2 bases and J by 11 bases, with 10 bases between them. This CDR3 has 12 amino acids. Germline assignment: CDR1 MNHEY and CDR2 SVGAGI. CDR3 coding DNA: TGTGCCAGCAGTTACGGTGGGGTTAAGCAGTTCTTC. Its translation is CASSYGGVKQFF.

In its sample, this clonotype was seen a few times. J is TRBJ2-5 and V is TRBV3-1; 7 bases map to TRBD1. Germline V gene sequence: CDR1 LGHDT, CDR2 YNNKEL (reference sequence). V was clipped by 3 bases and J by 4 bases; unmatched bases: 5. The CDR3 is 14 amino acids. The CDR3 loop reads CASSQGPGGETQYF. As DNA, the CDR3 is TGTGCCAGCAGCCAGGGTCCAGGGGGAGAGACCCAGTACTTC.

The chain links TRBV11-2 to TRBJ2-4; D gene ambiguous. V was trimmed by 5 bases and J by 0 bases, leaving 11 bases between them. CDR3 size: 15 residues. Germline-derived CDR1 and CDR2 are SGHAT and FQNNGV. The CDR3 here is CASSVVSLAKNIQYF. CDR3 sequence (DNA): TGTGCCAGCAGCGTTGTGTCCCTAGCCAAAAACATTCAGTACTTC. The full variable domain, rest sourced from reference TRBV11-2 and TRBJ2-4, is EAGVAQSPRYKIIEKRQSVAFWCNPISGHATLYWYQQILGQGPKLLIQFQNNGVVDDSQLPKDRFSAERLKGVDSTLKIQPAKLEDSAVYLCASSVVSLAKNIQYFGAGTRLSVL.

This clonotype occurred a few times. The genes are TRBV3-1 and TRBJ2-7; 10 bases are shared with TRBD2. Trimming removed 4 bases from V and 6 bases from J; junction bases left unmatched: 3. This CDR3 region has 13 residues. Per germline, CDR1 LGHDT and CDR2 YNNKEL (reference sequence). DNA of the CDR3: TGTGCCAGCAGCCCCGTAGCGGGAGGCGAGCAGTACTTC. As protein: CASSPVAGGEQYF.

This clonotype was seen a handful of times. The rearrangement joins TRBV12-3 or TRBV12-4 to TRBJ2-7; unclear D gene. Trimming cost V 1 base and J 7 bases, with 26 bases left between them. The CDR3 consists of 18 residues. CDR3 residues: CASSLDGWQEPPTKEQYF. The CDR3 DNA is TGTGCCAGCAGTTTAGATGGATGGCAGGAACCTCCTACGAAGGAGCAGTACTTC.

This clonotype was seen a few times. The chain uses TRBV20-1 and TRBJ2-1; D is possibly TRBD1 (5 bases). The V end lost 1 base, the J end lost 7 bases, and 20 bases lay between the germline ends. The CDR3 contains 16 residues. The germline gives CDR1 DFQATT, CDR2 SNEGSKA (reference sequence). The CDR3 region is CSARVPRIDSSNEQFF. The CDR3 nucleotides read TGCAGTGCTAGAGTACCAAGGATTGACAGCTCAAATGAGCAGTTCTTC.

The table lists this clonotype with a few counts. The J gene is TRBJ2-7, the V gene TRBV6-2 or TRBV6-3, with D possibly being TRBD2 (6 bases). Trimming removed 0 bases at V and 3 bases at J, with 12 bases between. CDR1 MNHEY and CDR2 SVGEGT come from the germline V gene. This CDR3 is 15 amino acids long. The chain's CDR3 is CASSYSGGIDYEQYF. CDR3 DNA sequence: TGTGCCAGCAGTTACTCGGGCGGGATTGACTACGAGCAGTACTTC.

This clonotype came up a few times. The V and J genes are TRBV15 and TRBJ2-3, with unresolved D. CDR3 length equals 14 residues. V lost 0 bases and J 4 bases, leaving 8 bases between the germline ends. CDR1 and CDR2 (germline): LNHNV, YYDKDF (reference sequence). CDR3 amino acids: CATSRDFLPDTQYF. DNA of the CDR3: TGTGCCACCAGCAGAGATTTTCTCCCAGATACGCAGTATTTT.

The chain employs TRBV5-1 and TRBJ1-1; possible D gene TRBD1, 5 bases. Germline V CDR1 and CDR2: SGHRS, YFSETQ. CDR3 length: 16 residues. Trimming pared 4 bases from V and 1 base from J, leaving 17 bases between. CDR3 residues: CASSPSGRGWNTEAFF. CDR3 DNA sequence: TGCGCCAGCAGCCCGTCAGGGAGGGGATGGAACACTGAAGCTTTCTTT.

J is TRBJ2-1 and V is TRBV7-8; tentatively, D is TRBD1 (5 bases). This CDR3 is built from 13 residues. Germline values: CDR1 SGHVS, CDR2 FQNEAQ. Trimming cost V 5 bases and J 7 bases, with 12 bases left between them. CDR3 nucleotide sequence: TGTGCCAGCAGCACGTCAGGGTGGAATGAGCAGTTCTTC. Its translation is CASSTSGWNEQFF.

This chain links TRBV7-6 with TRBJ2-7; D tentatively fits TRBD1 or TRBD2 (5 bases each). The V gene's germline CDR1 is SGHVS and CDR2 FNYEAQ. CDR3 length: 14 residues. V was shortened by 4 bases and J by 3 bases, with 13 bases between the two germline ends. The CDR3, as DNA: TGTGCCAGCAGCTCGGGACCGGCAGACTACGAGCAGTACTTC. This translates into CASSSGPADYEQYF.

This clonotype was detected only once. V usage is TRBV9 and J usage is TRBJ2-1; D is tentatively TRBD1 or TRBD2 (5 bases each). CDR1 SGDLS and CDR2 YYNGEE come from the germline V gene. V shed 5 bases and J shed 10 bases, with 22 bases lying between them. The CDR3 is made up of 15 amino acids. The CDR3 nucleotides are TGTGCCAGCAGTTCTACCGGGACGGTCGGATTGGAGCAGTTCTTC. Residues: CASSSTGTVGLEQFF.

V usage is TRBV30 and J usage is TRBJ1-5, with 9 bases that match TRBD1. CDR1 and CDR2 (germline): GTSNPN, SVGIG (reference sequence). CDR3 size: 13 residues. The junction had 3 bases not matched to a gene; V was cut back by 2 bases and J by 7 bases. CDR3 sequence reads: CAWSPDRGQPQHF. Written as DNA, the CDR3 is TGTGCCTGGAGTCCGGACAGGGGACAGCCCCAGCATTTT. Looking up the rest from reference TRBV30 and TRBJ1-5 gives the full variable domain: SQTIHQWPATLVQPVGSPLSLECTVEGTSNPNLYWYRQAAGRGLQLLFYSVGIGQISSEVPQNLSASRPQDRQFILSSKKLLLSDSGFYLCAWSPDRGQPQHFGDGTRLSIL.

About this clonotype itself: The germline gene is not matched at one end of the junction; a read error may be the cause. This chain's CDR3 is CAWSSPAAIYNVQFF. The CDR3 bases are TGTGCCTGGAGTTCGCCAGCGGCTATCTACAATGTGCAGTTCTTC. The gene calls are TRBV30 and TRBJ2-1; D is possibly TRBD2 (5 bases). This CDR3 region has 15 residues. Germline V gives CDR1 GTSNPN, CDR2 SVGIG (reference sequence).

V gene TRBV15 combines with J gene TRBJ2-7, with D hard to call. Per the germline V gene, CDR1 is LNHNV and CDR2 is YYDKDF (reference sequence). V was trimmed by 0 bases and J by 3 bases, leaving 15 bases between them. This CDR3 spans 16 amino acids. The CDR3 is CATSREVLNLDYEQYF. CDR3 bases: TGTGCCACCAGCAGAGAGGTGTTGAATCTTGACTACGAGCAGTACTTC.

This chain uses TRBV29-1 with TRBJ2-3; 8 bases agree with TRBD1. This CDR3 contains 17 residues. The V gene's germline CDR1 is SQVTM and CDR2 ANQGSEA. V dropped 6 bases and J dropped 6; count of bases not matched to a gene: 20. CDR3 sequence reads: CSVKALKRTGRPDTQYF. The CDR3 DNA is TGCAGCGTGAAGGCGTTGAAAAGGACAGGGAGGCCGGATACGCAGTATTTT.